Shown below are 13 T cell receptor beta chains from a single sample sequenced in a study of CD4 and CD8 cells across lung adenocarcinoma regions. From the PCR reads, TCRdb called clonotypes with MiXCR, one entry per CDR3 protein. This table holds roughly 20,000 distinct CDR3 sequences, approximately 49% found once. Specimen: CD8+ T cells from the center of a lung tumor. The receptors come from a female donor with lung adenocarcinoma. The CD4 and CD8 labels of this study may be unreliable.

The V and J genes are TRBV19 and TRBJ1-1; tentative D call: TRBD1 (6 bases). V was shortened by 5 bases and J by 5 bases, with 12 bases between the two germline ends. CDR3 size: 13 residues. The V gene's germline CDR1 is LNHDA and CDR2 SQIVND (reference sequence). The CDR3 sequence is CASSPRQATEAFF. CDR3 bases: TGTGCCAGTAGTCCCCGACAGGCTACTGAAGCTTTCTTT.

With respect to this clonotype: One junction end disagrees with the germline gene, perhaps due to a read error. The gene calls are TRBV6-1 and TRBJ2-4; D possibly matches TRBD1 or TRBD2 (6 bases each). Germline-derived CDR1 and CDR2 are MNHNS and SASEGT. This CDR3 has 16 amino acids. This chain's CDR3 is CASTGHGGRAQDIQYF. Here the CDR3 DNA reads TGTGCCAGCACGGGGCACGGGGGCCGGGCCCAAGACATCCAGTACTTC.

This clonotype occurred many times. The chain has TRBV25-1 and TRBJ1-4; D is undetermined. Trimming stripped 3 bases from V and 4 bases from J, with 12 bases between. The CDR3 spans 15 residues. CDR1 and CDR2 (germline): MGHDK, SYGVNS. The CDR3 bases are TGTGCCAGCAGTGAGCGGGGAGCCGGTAATGAAAAACTGTTTTTT. This codes for CASSERGAGNEKLFF. Using reference TRBV25-1 and TRBJ1-4 for the parts outside the CDR3, the full variable domain is EADIYQTPRYLVIGTGKKITLECSQTMGHDKMYWYQQDPGMELHLIHYSYGVNSTEKGDLSSESTVSRIRTEHFPLTLESARPSHTSQYLCASSERGAGNEKLFFGSGTQLSVL.

This chain uses TRBV7-9 with TRBJ1-2, with 7 bases matching TRBD1. V gave up 1 base and J gave up 2 bases; unmatched junction bases: 1. The CDR3 has 14 residues. The V gene's germline CDR1 is SEHNR and CDR2 FQNEAQ (reference sequence). In DNA, the CDR3 is TGTGCCAGCAGCTTAGGACAGGGAAACTATGGCTACACCTTC. Protein: CASSLGQGNYGYTF.

This clonotype appeared a few times. V gene TRBV10-2 combines with J gene TRBJ2-6; the D is unclear. The CDR3 contains 13 residues. Trimming shortened V by 10 bases and J by 2 bases, and 9 bases separated the two germline ends. CDR1 is WSHSY and CDR2 is SAAADI in the germline V gene. CDR3 region: CATTYPGANVLTF. The CDR3 coding sequence is TGCGCCACCACTTATCCTGGGGCCAACGTCCTGACTTTC.

This clonotype is judged medium-sized (0.01 to 0.1%). The chain links TRBV6-1 to TRBJ2-5, with D possibly called TRBD1 or TRBD2 (5 bases each). The CDR3 loop spans 15 amino acids. V was cut by 3 bases and J by 3 bases, with 14 bases left in between. Germline assignment: CDR1 MNHNS and CDR2 SASEGT. DNA of the CDR3: TGTGCCAGCAGTGAGGGGACGGGACGAAAAGAGACCCAGTACTTC. Its translation: CASSEGTGRKETQYF.

This rearrangement joins TRBV6-5 to TRBJ2-3; 9 bases map to TRBD2. Germline CDR1 is MNHEY and CDR2 is SVGAGI. The junction had 8 bases not matched to a gene; V was cut back by 4 bases and J by 6 bases. The CDR3 loop spans 15 amino acids. CDR3 nucleotide sequence: TGTGCCAGCAGTTTGCGCGGGAGGGCCCCGGATACGCAGTATTTT. It is translated as CASSLRGRAPDTQYF.

The chain recombines TRBV6-1 with TRBJ2-1, with 11 bases fitting TRBD2. V shed 6 bases, J shed 7 bases, and the junction held 11 bases outside the gene matches. The germline V gene encodes CDR1 MNHNS and CDR2 SASEGT. The CDR3 contains 16 residues. CDR3 DNA: TGTGCCAGCAGCGCGTCTTTAGCGGGAGGGGTAAATGAGCAGTTCTTC. Encoded protein: CASSASLAGGVNEQFF.

This clonotype is deemed medium-sized (0.01 to 0.1%). V and J are TRBV7-2 and TRBJ2-3; D is uncertain. V lost 4 bases, J lost 3 bases, and 5 bases lay in between. The CDR3 has 12 amino acids. In germline, CDR1 is SGHTA, CDR2 FQGNSA. As DNA, the CDR3 is TGTGCCAGCAGCTCCCGGACAGATACGCAGTATTTT. This codes for CASSSRTDTQYF.

The chain combines TRBV6-1 with TRBJ2-4; maybe TRBD2 (6 bases). This CDR3 contains 14 residues. Germline assignment: CDR1 MNHNS and CDR2 SASEGT. The CDR3, as DNA: TGTCGCAGCTCGGGGCGGAGGGCCAAAGGCACGCAGTACTTC. It translates to CRSSGRRAKGTQYF.

Of note for this clonotype: A junction end diverges from the germline sequence, so it may reflect a read error. The rearrangement joins TRBV7-2 to TRBJ2-5; D is perhaps TRBD2 (6 bases). CDR3 length: 16 residues. Germline V gene lookup returns CDR1 SGHTA and CDR2 FQGNSA. The CDR3 is CANSLGAGRLGETQYF. The CDR3 bases are TGTGCCAACAGCTTAGGGGCGGGGAGGCTTGGAGAGACCCAGTACTTC.

This clonotype is large by share. The chain employs TRBV6-1 and TRBJ2-1; 8 bases line up with TRBD1. The V and J ends lost 3 bases and 10 bases, in that order; junction bases with no gene match: 11. The CDR3 contains 15 residues. Per germline, CDR1 MNHNS and CDR2 SASEGT. The CDR3 DNA follows: TGTGCCAGCAGTGACGGGACAGGTAGAGGATGGGAGCAGTTCTTC. Translation gives CASSDGTGRGWEQFF.

The CDR3 spells CATSRDLADNEQFF. The CDR3 bases are TGTGCCACCAGCAGAGATCTCGCGGACAATGAGCAGTTCTTC. The rearrangement links TRBV15 to TRBJ2-1; no firm D call. The CDR3 runs 14 residues. V lost 0 bases, J lost 5 bases, and 8 bases lay in between. Germline values: CDR1 LNHNV, CDR2 YYDKDF (reference sequence).